One sample yielded the 30 T cell receptor beta chains listed below, sequenced in a study of T cells expressing NK-cell markers. TCRdb reprocessed the 5' RACE reads and reports one entry per CDR3 protein, with no DNA. This sample's table has about 550,000 distinct CDR3 sequences. What was sequenced was blood T cells: a sorted CD56 or NKG2C T cell subset, CD4+ or CD8+ T cells, or bulk PBMC T cells (not recorded which). The origin of the receptors is a man between 18 and 35 years old in good health.

V gene TRBV11-1 combines with J gene TRBJ1-4; TCRdb indicates TRBD1, and absent DNA this call remains unverified. This CDR3 has 16 amino acids. Germline CDR1 SGHAT, CDR2 FQDESV (reference sequence). The CDR3 loop is CASSEWTLSTNEKLFF. Looking up the rest from reference TRBV11-1 and TRBJ1-4 gives the full variable domain: EAEVAQSPRYKITEKSQAVAFWCDPISGHATLYWYRQILGQGPELLVQFQDESVVDDSQLPKDRFSAERLKGVDSTLKIQPAELGDSAMYLCASSEWTLSTNEKLFFGSGTQLSVL.

The chain links TRBV7-9 to TRBJ2-5; TCRdb selects TRBD1, and the lack of DNA leaves this call unchecked. CDR3 length: 16 amino acids. The germline V gene encodes CDR1 SEHNR and CDR2 FQNEAQ (reference sequence). This chain's CDR3 is CASSPDGQGRRETQYF.

The chain combines TRBV5-5 with TRBJ2-3; TCRdb outputs TRBD2, but without DNA this stays unchecked. Germline values: CDR1 SGHKS, CDR2 YYEKEE (reference sequence). This CDR3 spans 17 amino acids. The CDR3 protein is CASSLGGLTWSTDTQYF.

The rearrangement uses TRBV2 and TRBJ2-3; the TRBD2 assignment by TCRdb is unverifiable without DNA. Germline V gene data show CDR1 as SNHLY and CDR2 as FYNNEI. This CDR3 spans 14 amino acids. The CDR3 is CASIDRRDTDTQYF.

The chain uses TRBV7-2 and TRBJ2-7. The germline V gene encodes CDR1 SGHTA and CDR2 FQGNSA. This CDR3 is built from 15 residues. The chain's CDR3 is CASSLSSDDSYEQYF.

The rearrangement uses TRBV3-1 and TRBJ2-1; TCRdb proposes TRBD2, but this gene call is untestable without DNA. This CDR3 has 14 amino acids. CDR1 and CDR2 from the germline V gene are LGHDT and YNNKEL (reference sequence). This CDR3 reads CASSQAGTSVGQFF.

The rearrangement links TRBV10-3 to TRBJ2-2; TCRdb lists TRBD1, though no DNA is available to test this call. Looked up from germline, CDR1 is ENHRY and CDR2 is SYGVKD. There are 14 residues in the CDR3. CDR3: CAITRDWDTGELFF.

J is TRBJ2-2 and V is TRBV6-4; TCRdb picks TRBD2, but there is no DNA to check that call. In germline, CDR1 is MRHNA, CDR2 SNTAGT. This CDR3 comprises 16 residues. The CDR3 reads CASTRTSGTNTGELFF.

The chain joins TRBV29-1 to TRBJ2-1; TCRdb designates TRBD2, a call that cannot be tested without DNA. The CDR3 runs 15 residues. In germline, CDR1 is SQVTM, CDR2 ANQGSEA. CDR3: CSVEGPPGTYNEQFF.

This chain joins TRBV19 and TRBJ2-1; the D call from TCRdb, TRBD1, cannot be confirmed without DNA. Germline V CDR1 and CDR2: LNHDA, SQIVND (reference sequence). This CDR3 has 17 residues. This CDR3 is CASSIPGGHRVGNEQFF.

CDR3: CASSLGGLTPGELFF. V usage is TRBV7-9 and J usage is TRBJ2-2; TCRdb names TRBD1, which stays unverified in the absence of DNA. Germline V gene lookup returns CDR1 SEHNR and CDR2 FQNEAQ (reference sequence). The CDR3 is 15 amino acids.

The J gene is TRBJ2-1, the V gene TRBV29-1; the TRBD1 assignment by TCRdb is unverifiable without DNA. Looked up from germline, CDR1 is SQVTM and CDR2 is ANQGSEA. This CDR3 comprises 16 residues. The CDR3 reads CSANSNGAGSYNEQFF.

V and J are TRBV6-5 and TRBJ1-1. The germline gives CDR1 MNHEY, CDR2 SVGAGI. CDR3 length: 12 amino acids. The CDR3 sequence: CASGKFGTEAFF.

The chain uses TRBV10-3 and TRBJ2-1; the TCRdb call, TRBD2, lacks DNA for checking. This CDR3 is 16 amino acids long. Germline-derived CDR1 and CDR2 are ENHRY and SYGVKD. The CDR3 spells CAISESTTSGGNEQFF.

The rearrangement joins TRBV12-3 or TRBV12-4 to TRBJ1-1. CDR3 length: 15 amino acids. This CDR3 reads CASSLSSPMNTEAFF.

The chain uses TRBV30 and TRBJ2-1; absent DNA, TCRdb's TRBD1 call cannot be checked. Germline lookup yields CDR1 GTSNPN and CDR2 SVGIG (reference sequence). The CDR3 spans 14 residues. The CDR3 loop is CAWDRGRSYNEQFF. Together with reference TRBV30 and TRBJ2-1, the CDR3 gives the full variable domain: SQTIHQWPATLVQPVGSPLSLECTVEGTSNPNLYWYRQAAGRGLQLLFYSVGIGQISSEVPQNLSASRPQDRQFILSSKKLLLSDSGFYLCAWDRGRSYNEQFFGPGTRLTVL.

This chain's CDR3 is CATSRVQALETQYF. The gene calls are TRBV15 and TRBJ2-5; TCRdb designates TRBD1, a call that cannot be tested without DNA. Looked up from germline, CDR1 is LNHNV and CDR2 is YYDKDF (reference sequence). The CDR3 spans 14 residues.

The rearrangement joins TRBV11-2 to TRBJ1-2; the D call of TRBD1 rests on TCRdb alone, since no DNA is present to check it. The CDR3 consists of 15 residues. CDR1 and CDR2 from the germline V gene are SGHAT and FQNNGV. CDR3 residues: CASSPRTDAISGYTF.

The gene calls are TRBV15 and TRBJ2-7; the D gene TCRdb calls, TRBD1, cannot be checked with no DNA. Germline V gene sequence: CDR1 LNHNV, CDR2 YYDKDF (reference sequence). The CDR3 covers 14 residues. The CDR3 here is CATSREINRDEQYF.

The chain joins TRBV18 to TRBJ2-1; the TCRdb call, TRBD1, lacks DNA for checking. The CDR3 extends over 16 amino acids. CDR1 is KGHSH and CDR2 is LQKENI in the germline V gene. CDR3 amino acids: CASSPLGREATNEQFF.

This chain connects TRBV5-1 to TRBJ1-1; TCRdb names TRBD1, which stays unverified in the absence of DNA. The germline V gene encodes CDR1 SGHRS and CDR2 YFSETQ. This CDR3 comprises 15 residues. CDR3 sequence reads: CASSSGDSGMEEAFF.

This chain links TRBV7-6 with TRBJ1-3; TCRdb outputs TRBD1, but without DNA this stays unchecked. Germline CDR1 SGHVS, CDR2 FNYEAQ. The CDR3 has 17 residues. The CDR3 sequence: CASSPGVDGGPGNTIYF.

The CDR3 loop is CASSRDRGGEAFF. This chain connects TRBV12-3 or TRBV12-4 to TRBJ1-1; the D call of TRBD1 rests on TCRdb alone, since no DNA is present to check it. The CDR3 loop spans 13 amino acids.

J is TRBJ2-3 and V is TRBV5-6; the TCRdb D gene call, TRBD2, has no DNA to confirm it. Per germline, CDR1 SGHDT and CDR2 YYEEEE. The CDR3 has 16 amino acids. Here the CDR3 reads CASSYHRDFPTDTQYF.

The chain has TRBV29-1 and TRBJ2-7. The CDR3 runs to 13 residues. The germline V gene has CDR1 SQVTM and CDR2 ANQGSEA. CDR3 protein: CSVESGSSYEQYF.

V is TRBV5-1 and J is TRBJ2-3; without DNA, the TCRdb call of TRBD1 cannot be checked. The V gene's germline CDR1 is SGHRS and CDR2 YFSETQ. The CDR3 spans 15 residues. CDR3 amino acids: CASSFSGKSTDTQYF.

V usage is TRBV7-6 and J usage is TRBJ2-5; TCRdb lists TRBD2, though no DNA is available to test this call. The CDR3 totals 17 residues. Germline-derived CDR1 and CDR2 are SGHVS and FNYEAQ. CDR3 amino acids: CASSLGLRNGGGETQYF.

The chain combines TRBV6-1 with TRBJ1-1; TCRdb returns TRBD1, unconfirmable since there is no DNA. The CDR3 length is 15 residues. CDR1 is MNHNS and CDR2 is SASEGT in the germline V gene. CDR3 in amino acids: CASLSPTGANTEAFF.

The chain uses TRBV7-6 and TRBJ2-1; TCRdb's D gene call, TRBD1, goes unchecked for lack of DNA. Germline V gene sequence: CDR1 SGHVS, CDR2 FNYEAQ. The CDR3 contains 17 residues. CDR3 residues: CASSLESMGTVVGEQFF.

The rearrangement links TRBV5-5 to TRBJ2-1. Germline lookup yields CDR1 SGHKS and CDR2 YYEKEE (reference sequence). This CDR3 spans 14 amino acids. CDR3 residues: CASSLGPSANEQFF.